These T cell receptor beta chains were read from a single sample in a study of PD-1 blockade in classical Hodgkin lymphoma. Sequencing used immunoSEQ multiplex PCR; TCRdb keeps in-frame clones, though not all of them. In the table there are roughly 20,000 clones, roughly 90% of which are singletons. Sequencing was done on a sample of CD4+ T cells from blood. These receptors all stem from a human donor with classical Hodgkin lymphoma. The CDR3 runs from the conserved cysteine through the conserved F or W. The D gene is left open where the match is weak. Where a row states a size, it is once, few, many or the class of an expanded clone; other rows omit it.

j_gene | abundance | d_gene | len | v_gene | CDR3nt | CDR3aa
TRBJ2-5 | NA | TRBD2 | 14 | TRBV6-6 | TGTGCCAGCATTTCGGGGGGGAGAGAAGAGACCCAGTACTTC | CASISGGREETQYF
TRBJ2-1 | NA | TRBD2 | 15 | TRBV9 | TGTGCCAGCAGAAAAGGCGGGAGAGGGAGGAATGAGCAGTTCTTC | CASRKGGRGRNEQFF
TRBJ1-4 | NA | NA | 15 | TRBV19 | TGTGCCAGTACGTGGGGGGGTGCAACTAATGAAAAACTGTTTTTT | CASTWGGATNEKLFF
TRBJ2-7 | NA | NA | 14 | TRBV5-5 | TGTGCCAGCAGCTCCCTATCGACAGGCTACGAGCAGTACTTC | CASSSLSTGYEQYF
TRBJ1-1 | NA | NA | 15 | TRBV7-9 | TGTGCCAGCAGCTTAGTAGGCAGGGGGAACACTGAAGCTTTCTTT | CASSLVGRGNTEAFF
TRBJ2-5 | NA | NA | 13 | TRBV18 | TGTGCCAGCTCACCACCGAGTTTAGAGACCCAGTACTTC | CASSPPSLETQYF
TRBJ2-1 | NA | NA | 13 | TRBV7-9 | TGTGCCAGCAGCCCCGAGGCTAGCAATGAGCAGTTCTTC | CASSPEASNEQFF
TRBJ1-1 | NA | NA | 15 | TRBV5-1 | TGCGCCAGCAGCGGGGGGTCCGGGGGCGCATCTGAAGCTTTCTTT | CASSGGSGGASEAFF
TRBJ1-5 | NA | NA | 15 | TRBV19 | TGTGCCAGTACCCCGTGGGAAGGCAGCAATCAGCCCCAGCATTTT | CASTPWEGSNQPQHF
TRBJ1-2 | NA | NA | 13 | TRBV6-1 | TGTGCCAGCAGTCTCGACAAGGACTATGGCTACACCTTC | CASSLDKDYGYTF
TRBJ2-5 | NA | TRBD1 | 17 | TRBV7-9 | TGTGCCAGCAGCCCAAAACTGGGGGGACAGGGCCAAGAGACCCAGTACTTC | CASSPKLGGQGQETQYF
TRBJ1-1 | NA | NA | 13 | TRBV30 | TGTGCCTGGAGTGTGGAGGGTTGGACTGAAGCTTTCTTT | CAWSVEGWTEAFF
TRBJ1-1 | NA | TRBD1 | 16 | TRBV5-1 | TGCGCCAGCAGCTCCGGTAGGACAGGGGCGAACACTGAAGCTTTCTTT | CASSSGRTGANTEAFF
TRBJ1-5 | NA | NA | 14 | TRBV9 | TGTGCCAGCAGCGTAGGCTCTTTCAATCAGCCCCAGCATTTT | CASSVGSFNQPQHF
TRBJ1-6 | NA | TRBD1 | 16 | TRBV5-5 | TGTGCCAGCAGTCCCCTAAGAGGGGGCGCGACATCACCCCTCCACTTT | CASSPLRGGATSPLHF
TRBJ2-1 | NA | NA | 13 | TRBV5-1 | TGCGCCAGCAGCTTAAAGCATTACAATGAGCAGTTCTTC | CASSLKHYNEQFF
TRBJ1-2 | NA | TRBD1 | 14 | TRBV28 | TGTGCCAGCAGTCCCCTCCGGGACAGCTATGGCTACACCTTC | CASSPLRDSYGYTF
TRBJ2-5 | NA | NA | 14 | TRBV5-6 | TGTGCCAGCAGCTTGGGGGTGAGAGAGGAGACCCAGTACTTC | CASSLGVREETQYF
TRBJ1-5 | few | NA | 15 | TRBV4-2 | TGTGCCAGCAGCCAAGATTGGGGTCGGGATCAGCCCCAGCATTTT | CASSQDWGRDQPQHF
TRBJ2-1 | NA | NA | 16 | TRBV5-5 | TGTGCCAGCAGTTCCTCCCCAGGGCCTTCCTACAATGAGCAGTTCTTC | CASSSSPGPSYNEQFF
TRBJ1-1 | NA | NA | 14 | TRBV30 | TGTGCCTGGAGTGTTCGGGGGTTGAGCACTGAAGCTTTCTTT | CAWSVRGLSTEAFF
TRBJ1-4 | NA | NA | 13 | TRBV19 | TGTGCCAGTAGTATAGCCGAGACTCGGAAACTGTTTTTT | CASSIAETRKLFF
TRBJ1-3 | NA | NA | 16 | TRBV19 | TGTGCCAGTAGCGTAACCGGGACACCCTCTGGAAACACCATATATTTT | CASSVTGTPSGNTIYF
TRBJ1-2 | NA | NA | 14 | TRBV4-2 | TGTGCCAGCAGCCAAGCGGGGGGGGACTATGGCTACACCTTC | CASSQAGGDYGYTF
TRBJ1-1 | NA | NA | 13 | TRBV6-9 | TGTGCCAGCAGTATTAACAGGGTCACTGAAGCTTTCTTT | CASSINRVTEAFF
TRBJ2-7 | NA | TRBD1 | 16 | TRBV6-5 | TGTGCCAGCAGTTACCAACCGGGACAGGGTGTCTACGAGCAGTACTTC | CASSYQPGQGVYEQYF
TRBJ2-7 | NA | TRBD2 | 16 | TRBV7-2 | TGTGCCAGCAGCTTGTCTCCGGCGGGGGGTCTCTACGAGCAGTACTTC | CASSLSPAGGLYEQYF
TRBJ1-5 | NA | TRBD1 | 15 | TRBV2 | TGTGCCAGCAGCTTACAGGGGAGGAACAATCAGCCCCAGCATTTT | CASSLQGRNNQPQHF
TRBJ1-2 | NA | NA | 14 | TRBV5-1 | TGCGCCAGCAGCTTGGCCCGACAGCCCTATGGCTACACCTTC | CASSLARQPYGYTF
TRBJ2-7 | NA | NA | 14 | TRBV25-1 | TGTGCCAGCAGCATGGGGGAGGGGGCTCGGCAGCAGTACTTC | CASSMGEGARQQYF
TRBJ2-7 | NA | TRBD2 | 15 | TRBV28 | TGTGCCAGCAGTTTACGGACTAGCGGAACCTACGAGCAGTACTTC | CASSLRTSGTYEQYF
TRBJ1-1 | NA | TRBD1 | 14 | TRBV28 | TGTGCCAGCAGCCCAGGGACAGCGAACACTGAAGCTTTCTTT | CASSPGTANTEAFF
TRBJ1-6 | NA | TRBD1 | 12 | TRBV18 | TGTGCCAGCTCACCGCGACAGGGTCCCCTCCACTTT | CASSPRQGPLHF
TRBJ1-1 | NA | NA | 13 | TRBV29-1 | TGCAGCGTTGAAGCGGCCAGCCGTACCCCTGGGGCCTTT | CSVEAASRTPGAF
TRBJ1-2 | few | TRBD1 | 13 | TRBV29-1 | TGCAGCGCACGAGAAGGGACAGCATATGGCTACACCTTC | CSAREGTAYGYTF
TRBJ2-7 | NA | NA | 14 | TRBV6-5 | TGTGCCAGCAGCATTGCAGGGACCCCTGAGTTTCAGTACTTC | CASSIAGTPEFQYF
TRBJ2-7 | once | NA | 13 | TRBV18 | TGTGCCAGCTCCGCCGGGGCTGTGAACGAGCAGTACTTC | CASSAGAVNEQYF
TRBJ2-3 | NA | NA | 15 | TRBV28 | TGTGCCAGCAGTTTATATAGCGTAAGCACAGATACGCAGTATTTT | CASSLYSVSTDTQYF